This note documents a single TCR beta chain sequence. Its antigen remains unidentified. Profiled with immunoSEQ multiplex PCR; TCRdb holds only in-frame clones, not every one. The data show some 60,000 clones, with approximately 92% seen just once and over 14% held by the top ten. This entry comes from a study of PD-1 blockade in classical Hodgkin lymphoma. The germline V gene encodes CDR1 MNHEY and CDR2 SMNVEV (reference sequence). Trimming pared 7 bases from V and 7 bases from J, leaving 10 bases between. CDR3 length: 12 amino acids. Study-wide findings and caveats: Patients with a complete response exhibited baseline diversity comparable to newly diagnosed patients. The authors have not defined what causes the repertoire differences, possibly disease activity or prior therapy. Significantly greater TCR diversity emerged by C4D1 in CD4+ cells but not CD8+ cells.

There was relapse after autologous stem cell transplantation in every patient, and there was variation in brentuximab vedotin exposure. Responses achieved at best were complete response, partial response or progressive disease. The V call is TRBV27, the J call TRBJ2-2; D is unresolved. The source of this sequence is a human donor with classical Hodgkin lymphoma. The starting material was peripheral blood mononuclear cells (PBMCs), obtained at baseline. As DNA, the CDR3 is TGTGCCAGCATTAGTTGGTACGGGGAGCTGTTTTTT. Its protein product is CASISWYGELFF.